Listed here are 21 T cell receptor beta chains from one sample, sequenced in a study of technical replicates of blood from several donors. TCRdb's copy holds only in-frame clones and misses some; the assay was immunoSEQ multiplex PCR. The sample comprises 74,000 or so clones, 90% to 95% of which are singletons, and approximately 0.35% rests with the top ten. Sequenced input: T cells isolated from PBMCs. Every receptor here comes from a human donor in good health.

The rearrangement joins TRBV6-1 to TRBJ1-1; D not resolved. This CDR3 is 14 amino acids long. V lost 2 bases and J 5 bases, leaving 12 bases between the germline ends. Germline values: CDR1 MNHNS, CDR2 SASEGT. CDR3: CASSETEGSTEAFF. The CDR3 nucleotides read TGTGCCAGCAGTGAAACGGAGGGAAGTACTGAAGCTTTCTTT.

CDR3 residues: CASSESPGQGIGYTF. The CDR3 DNA is TGTGCCAGCAGTGAATCCCCGGGACAGGGTATAGGCTACACCTTC. The chain links TRBV25-1 to TRBJ1-2, with TRBD1 matching over 9 bases. Germline trimming cut 1 base from V and 8 bases from J; bases unmatched to any gene: 8. The CDR3 consists of 15 residues. Germline CDR1 and CDR2: MGHDK and SYGVNS.

The CDR3 sequence: CASSLYGDSNQPQHF. Here the CDR3 DNA reads TGTGCCAGCAGTTTATACGGGGATAGCAATCAGCCCCAGCATTTT. The V call is TRBV27, the J call TRBJ1-5; D unclear. Trimming left V 1 base short and J 0 bases short, with 7 bases between. The germline V gene encodes CDR1 MNHEY and CDR2 SMNVEV (reference sequence). The CDR3 loop spans 15 amino acids.

The chain couples TRBV5-8 to TRBJ1-5, with no clear D. Looked up from germline, CDR1 is SGHTS and CDR2 is YDEGEE. The CDR3 runs 10 residues. V was clipped by 3 bases and J by 9 bases, with 4 bases between them. CDR3 nucleotides: TGTGCCAGCAGCTCCCTGCCCCAGCATTTT. Amino acids: CASSSLPQHF.

The genes are TRBV6-1 and TRBJ2-3, with 11 bases that match TRBD2. The V segment lost 3 bases and the J segment 2 bases; nucleotides outside the gene matches: 4. The germline V gene encodes CDR1 MNHNS and CDR2 SASEGT. The CDR3 spans 16 residues. CDR3 in amino acids: CASSDRLAGPTDTQYF. The CDR3, as DNA: TGTGCCAGCAGTGACAGACTAGCGGGACCCACAGATACGCAGTATTTT.

This rearrangement joins TRBV27 to TRBJ2-7; D might be TRBD1 (6 bases). V was pared by 3 bases and J by 4 bases, with 16 bases between. The CDR3 has 15 amino acids. Germline lookup yields CDR1 MNHEY and CDR2 SMNVEV (reference sequence). CDR3 sequence: CASSLETGVGYEQYF. CDR3 in DNA: TGTGCCAGCAGTTTGGAGACAGGAGTAGGGTACGAGCAGTACTTC.

This chain joins TRBV19 and TRBJ2-3; 8 bases line up with TRBD1. The V and J ends lost 3 bases and 9 bases, in that order; junction bases with no gene match: 8. The CDR3 sequence is 14 residues long. Germline loops: CDR1 LNHDA, CDR2 SQIVND (reference sequence). The CDR3 spells CASSMTGDVLTQYF. The CDR3, as DNA: TGTGCCAGTAGTATGACAGGGGACGTTTTGACGCAGTATTTT.

V and J are TRBV19 and TRBJ2-3; D is ambiguous. V was shortened by 4 bases and J by 2 bases, with 7 bases between the two germline ends. CDR1 LNHDA and CDR2 SQIVND come from the germline V gene (reference sequence). This CDR3 is 13 amino acids long. The CDR3 reads CASSRAFTDTQYF. The CDR3 nucleotides are TGTGCCAGTAGTAGGGCCTTCACAGATACGCAGTATTTT.

This chain links TRBV2 with TRBJ2-5; 12 bases align to TRBD2. Germline loops: CDR1 SNHLY, CDR2 FYNNEI. Trimming took 6 bases from V and 1 from J; bases not matched to a gene: 6. This CDR3 contains 16 residues. CDR3 sequence: CASSAGTSGLQETQYF. The CDR3 nucleotides are TGTGCCAGCAGCGCCGGGACTAGCGGGCTCCAAGAGACCCAGTACTTC.

This sequence joins TRBV7-3 and TRBJ1-1; perhaps TRBD1 as D (5 bases). V lost 6 bases to trimming and J lost 5 bases, with 13 bases between them. The CDR3 runs to 13 residues. Germline loops: CDR1 SGHTA, CDR2 FQGTGA. The CDR3 DNA is TGTGCCAGCAGAAAAGGGAGGGGAACTGAAGCTTTCTTT. Translating gives CASRKGRGTEAFF.

The rearrangement joins TRBV9 to TRBJ1-1; 8 positions agree with TRBD1. From germline, CDR1 is SGDLS and CDR2 YYNGEE. Trimming removed 4 bases from V and 0 bases from J; junction bases left unmatched: 8. The CDR3 runs to 16 residues. The chain's CDR3 is CASSPPGGRLNTEAFF. CDR3 DNA sequence: TGTGCCAGCAGCCCCCCAGGGGGCCGATTGAACACTGAAGCTTTCTTT. The whole variable domain, remainder taken from reference TRBV9 and TRBJ1-1, is DSGVTQTPKHLITATGQRVTLRCSPRSGDLSVYWYQQSLDQGLQFLIQYYNGEERAKGNILERFSAQQFPDLHSELNLSSLELGDSALYFCASSPPGGRLNTEAFFGQGTRLTVV.

This chain links TRBV5-4 with TRBJ2-7, with TRBD1 matching 7 bases. The CDR3 is 15 amino acids. The germline V gene encodes CDR1 SGHNT and CDR2 YYREEE (reference sequence). V dropped 4 bases and J dropped 0; count of bases not matched to a gene: 7. The CDR3 sequence is CASSPQGESSYEQYF. In DNA form, the CDR3 reads TGTGCCAGCAGCCCCCAGGGGGAAAGCTCCTACGAGCAGTACTTC.

The chain uses TRBV21-1 and TRBJ2-7; the table's D call of TRBD2 was not tested on the DNA. TRBV21-1 is termed a pseudogene. The CDR3 sequence is 16 residues long. The CDR3 coding sequence is TGTGCCAGCAGCAAAGATGGAGGGAGGACGGGATACGAGCAGTACTTC. As protein: CASSKDGGRTGYEQYF.

This chain connects TRBV9 to TRBJ1-4; D gene uncertain. Germline CDR1 is SGDLS and CDR2 is YYNGEE. Deletions cut 0 bases from V and 3 bases from J, with 9 bases between. CDR3 size: 15 residues. CDR3 amino acids: CASSVGGWPNEKLFF. In DNA, the CDR3 is TGTGCCAGCAGCGTAGGAGGGTGGCCTAATGAAAAACTGTTTTTT.

V gene TRBV6-1 combines with J gene TRBJ2-2; 10 nucleotides agree with TRBD1. After removal of 8 bases from V and 4 bases from J, the junction contained 7 bases not matched to a gene. Germline assignment: CDR1 MNHNS and CDR2 SASEGT. The length of the CDR3 is 15 residues. CDR3 region: CASAIGTGATGELFF. CDR3 sequence (DNA): TGTGCCAGCGCTATCGGGACAGGGGCCACCGGGGAGCTGTTTTTT.

This clone was picked up a small number of times. V gene TRBV4-1 combines with J gene TRBJ1-5, with D uncertain. V dropped 1 base and J dropped 9 bases, with 22 bases sitting between them. The CDR3 spans 17 residues. CDR1 is MGHRA and CDR2 is YSYEKL in the germline V gene. The CDR3 loop is CASSQGPFSRLDGPQHF. The CDR3 bases are TGCGCCAGCAGCCAAGGTCCCTTCAGTCGCCTAGATGGGCCCCAGCATTTT.

This clone was seen just once. The chain has TRBV28 and TRBJ1-5; 11 bases line up with TRBD1. This CDR3 region has 17 residues. Germline V gives CDR1 MDHEN, CDR2 SYDVKM. V lost 7 bases, J lost 2 bases, and 10 bases stayed unmatched. The DNA of the CDR3 is TGTGCCAGCACCGACGGACAGGGGGCGCCGGGCAATCAGCCCCAGCATTTT. Translating gives CASTDGQGAPGNQPQHF.

The chain has TRBV6-1 and TRBJ2-1, with D possibly being TRBD1 (6 bases). The CDR3 sequence is 13 residues long. The V end lost 3 bases, the J end lost 6 bases, and 9 bases lay between the germline ends. Germline V gene sequence: CDR1 MNHNS, CDR2 SASEGT. CDR3 coding DNA: TGTGCCAGCAGTGAGGGGACACTCAATGAGCAGTTCTTC. Its protein is CASSEGTLNEQFF.

This clone was counted once. This chain links TRBV28 with TRBJ1-5, with D perhaps matching TRBD1 (6 bases). Trimming took 8 bases from V and 7 from J, leaving 27 bases between them. There are 17 residues in the CDR3. Per germline, CDR1 MDHEN and CDR2 SYDVKM. The CDR3 DNA follows: TGTGCCAGCCCGAAGGGGGATCAGGGCCATCCGTGGCAGCCCCAGCATTTT. Protein product: CASPKGDQGHPWQPQHF.

This chain connects TRBV9 to TRBJ2-2; tentative D call: TRBD1 (6 bases). Trimming removed 4 bases at V and 6 bases at J, with 13 bases between. This CDR3 has 14 residues. Germline lookup yields CDR1 SGDLS and CDR2 YYNGEE. Written as DNA, the CDR3 is TGTGCCAGCAGCCCCCGACAGGAGGCCGGGGAGCTGTTTTTT. This sequence encodes CASSPRQEAGELFF.

The CDR3 region has the DNA TGTGCCTGGAGTGGCGGACTAGCCAAAAACATTCAGTACTTC. It specifies CAWSGGLAKNIQYF. V is TRBV30 and J is TRBJ2-4; D might be TRBD2 (5 bases). The germline V gene encodes CDR1 GTSNPN and CDR2 SVGIG (reference sequence). Trimming removed 1 base from V and 0 bases from J, with 7 bases in between. The CDR3 spans 14 residues.